These 5 T cell receptor beta chains were all obtained from the same sample, sequenced in a study of monozygotic twins with inflammatory bowel disease. TCRdb reprocessed the 5' RACE reads and reports one entry per CDR3 protein, with no DNA. The record lists under 350,000 distinct CDR3 sequences, of which the ten most abundant hold approximately 5.4%. Material: blood. The receptors come from a human donor with ulcerative colitis or Crohn's disease, or a healthy co-twin of an affected twin (not recorded which).

The chain employs TRBV30 and TRBJ2-5. Germline V gene lookup returns CDR1 GTSNPN and CDR2 SVGIG (reference sequence). The CDR3 has 16 residues. CDR3 sequence: CAWSVLGPAERDTQYF.

This sequence joins TRBV29-1 and TRBJ2-7; TCRdb returns TRBD2, unconfirmable since there is no DNA. Per germline, CDR1 SQVTM and CDR2 ANQGSEA. The CDR3 loop spans 14 amino acids. The CDR3 protein is CSAPSGRAPYEQYF.

This rearrangement joins TRBV6-1 to TRBJ2-1. CDR1 MNHNS and CDR2 SASEGT come from the germline V gene. The CDR3 has 16 residues. The CDR3 here is CASSEAWGLTYNEQFF.

The rearrangement uses TRBV3-1 and TRBJ1-1. CDR1 is LGHDT, CDR2 YNNKEL, per germline (reference sequence). This CDR3 contains 12 residues. CDR3 amino acids: CASSQVGSQAFF. Combining the CDR3 with reference TRBV3-1 and TRBJ1-1 gives the whole variable domain DTAVSQTPKYLVTQMGNDKSIKCEQNLGHDTMYWYKQDSKKFLKIMFSYNNKELIINETVPNRFSPKSPDKAHLNLHINSLELGDSAVYFCASSQVGSQAFFGQGTRLTVV.

J is TRBJ2-1 and V is TRBV14; TCRdb returns TRBD2, unconfirmable since there is no DNA. Germline lookup yields CDR1 SGHDN and CDR2 FVKESK. The CDR3 covers 16 residues. This chain's CDR3 is CASSQELGGGKNEQFF.